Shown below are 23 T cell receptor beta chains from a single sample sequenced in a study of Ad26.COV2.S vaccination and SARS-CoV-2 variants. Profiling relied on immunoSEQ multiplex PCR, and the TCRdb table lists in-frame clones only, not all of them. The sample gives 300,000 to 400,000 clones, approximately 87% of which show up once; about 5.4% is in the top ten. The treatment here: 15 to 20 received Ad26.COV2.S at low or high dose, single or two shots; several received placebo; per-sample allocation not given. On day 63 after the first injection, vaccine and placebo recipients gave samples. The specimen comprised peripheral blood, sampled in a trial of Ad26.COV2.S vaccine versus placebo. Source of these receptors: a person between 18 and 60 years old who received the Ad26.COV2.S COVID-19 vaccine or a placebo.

The CDR3, as DNA: TGTGCCAGCAGTGCGCTTACGTCATCAGGGGCCAGCACAGATACGCAGTATTTT. As protein: CASSALTSSGASTDTQYF. The V gene is TRBV6-1, the J gene TRBJ2-3; TRBD1 might be the D (6 bases). CDR3 length equals 18 residues. Trimming took 4 bases from V and 0 from J, leaving 20 bases between them. Per the germline V gene, CDR1 is MNHNS and CDR2 is SASEGT.

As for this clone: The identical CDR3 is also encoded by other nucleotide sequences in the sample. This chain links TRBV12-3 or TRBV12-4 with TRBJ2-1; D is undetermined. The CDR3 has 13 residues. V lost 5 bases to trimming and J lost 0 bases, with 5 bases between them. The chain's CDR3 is CASSLSSYNEQFF. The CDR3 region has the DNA TGTGCCAGCAGTCTAAGCTCCTACAATGAGCAGTTCTTC.

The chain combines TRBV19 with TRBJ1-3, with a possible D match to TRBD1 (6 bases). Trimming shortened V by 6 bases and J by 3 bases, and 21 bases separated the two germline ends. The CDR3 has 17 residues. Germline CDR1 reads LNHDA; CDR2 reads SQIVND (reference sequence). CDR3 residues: CASSRGAQGVVGNTIYF. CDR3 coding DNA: TGTGCCAGTAGCCGAGGGGCACAGGGAGTGGTTGGAAACACCATATATTTT.

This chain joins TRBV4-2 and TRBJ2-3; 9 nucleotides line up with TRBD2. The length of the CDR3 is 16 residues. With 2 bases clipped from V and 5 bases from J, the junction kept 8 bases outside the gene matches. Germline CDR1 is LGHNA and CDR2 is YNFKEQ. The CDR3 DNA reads TGTGCCAGCAGCCAATCCTTAGCGGGAGTAATAGATACGCAGTATTTT. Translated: CASSQSLAGVIDTQYF.

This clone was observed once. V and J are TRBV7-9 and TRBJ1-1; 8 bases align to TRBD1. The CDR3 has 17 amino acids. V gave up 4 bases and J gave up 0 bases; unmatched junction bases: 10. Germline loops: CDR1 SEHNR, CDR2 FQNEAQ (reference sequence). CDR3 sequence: CASSSTPGQAMNTEAFF. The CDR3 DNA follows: TGTGCCAGCAGCTCTACCCCGGGACAGGCGATGAACACTGAAGCTTTCTTT.

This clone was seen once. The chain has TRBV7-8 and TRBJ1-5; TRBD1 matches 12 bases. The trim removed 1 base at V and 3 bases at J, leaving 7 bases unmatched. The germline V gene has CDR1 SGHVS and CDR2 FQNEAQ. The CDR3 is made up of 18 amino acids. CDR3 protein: CASSLGGTGGEDNQPQHF. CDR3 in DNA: TGTGCCAGCAGCTTAGGGGGGACAGGGGGCGAAGACAATCAGCCCCAGCATTTT.

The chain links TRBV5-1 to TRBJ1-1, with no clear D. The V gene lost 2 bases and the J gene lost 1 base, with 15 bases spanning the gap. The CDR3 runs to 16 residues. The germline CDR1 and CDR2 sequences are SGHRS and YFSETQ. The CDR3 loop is CASSLRPTAKNTEAFF. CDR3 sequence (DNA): TGCGCCAGCAGCTTACGACCCACGGCTAAGAACACTGAAGCTTTCTTT. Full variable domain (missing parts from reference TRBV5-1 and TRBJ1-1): KAGVTQTPRYLIKTRGQQVTLSCSPISGHRSVSWYQQTPGQGLQFLFEYFSETQRNKGNFPGRFSGRQFSNSRSEMNVSTLELGDSALYLCASSLRPTAKNTEAFFGQGTRLTVV.

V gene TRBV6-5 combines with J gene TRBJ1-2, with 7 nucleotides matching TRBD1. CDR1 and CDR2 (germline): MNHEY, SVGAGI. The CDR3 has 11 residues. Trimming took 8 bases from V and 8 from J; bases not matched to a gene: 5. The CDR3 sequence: CASFRGGGYTF. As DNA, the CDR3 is TGTGCCAGCTTCAGAGGGGGCGGCTACACCTTC.

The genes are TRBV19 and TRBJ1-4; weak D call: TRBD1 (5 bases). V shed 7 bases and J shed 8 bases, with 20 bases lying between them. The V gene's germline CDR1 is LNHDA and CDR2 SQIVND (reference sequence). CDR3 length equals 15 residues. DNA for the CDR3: TGTGCCAGTACCTTTCGGACGGACATTGCAGAAAAACTGTTTTTT. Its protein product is CASTFRTDIAEKLFF.

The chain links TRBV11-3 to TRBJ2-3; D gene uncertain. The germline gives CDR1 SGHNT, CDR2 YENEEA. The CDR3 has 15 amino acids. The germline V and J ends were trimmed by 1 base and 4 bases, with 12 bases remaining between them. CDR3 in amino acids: CASSLGRGVADTQYF. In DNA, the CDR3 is TGTGCCAGCAGCTTAGGAAGAGGAGTGGCAGATACGCAGTATTTT.

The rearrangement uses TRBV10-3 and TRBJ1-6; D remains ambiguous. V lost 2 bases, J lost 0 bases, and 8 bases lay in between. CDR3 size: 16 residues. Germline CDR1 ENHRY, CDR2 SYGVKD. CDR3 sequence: CAISEVGSSYNSPLHF. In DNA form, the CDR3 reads TGTGCCATCAGTGAGGTTGGGAGCTCCTATAATTCACCCCTCCACTTT.

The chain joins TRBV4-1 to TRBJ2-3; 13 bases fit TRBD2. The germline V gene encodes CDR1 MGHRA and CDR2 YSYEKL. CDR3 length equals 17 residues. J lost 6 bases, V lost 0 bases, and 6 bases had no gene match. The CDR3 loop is CASSQDTSGRVGDTQYF. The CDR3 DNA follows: TGCGCCAGCAGCCAAGATACTAGCGGGAGGGTCGGGGATACGCAGTATTTT.

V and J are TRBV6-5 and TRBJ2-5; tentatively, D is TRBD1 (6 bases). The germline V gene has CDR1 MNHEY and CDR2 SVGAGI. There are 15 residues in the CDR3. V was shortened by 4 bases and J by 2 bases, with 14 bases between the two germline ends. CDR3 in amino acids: CASSLGAGLQETQYF. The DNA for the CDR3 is TGTGCCAGCAGTTTGGGGGCAGGCCTACAAGAGACCCAGTACTTC.

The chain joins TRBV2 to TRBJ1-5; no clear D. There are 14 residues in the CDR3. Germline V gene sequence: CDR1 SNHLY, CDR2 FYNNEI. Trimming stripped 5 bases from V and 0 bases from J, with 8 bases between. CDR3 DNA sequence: TGTGCCAGCAGTTCGGAGTATAGCAATCAGCCCCAGCATTTT. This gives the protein CASSSEYSNQPQHF. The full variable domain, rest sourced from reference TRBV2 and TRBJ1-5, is EPEVTQTPSHQVTQMGQEVILRCVPISNHLYFYWYRQILGQKVEFLVSFYNNEISEKSEIFDDQFSVERPDGSNFTLKIRSTKLEDSAMYFCASSSEYSNQPQHFGDGTRLSIL.

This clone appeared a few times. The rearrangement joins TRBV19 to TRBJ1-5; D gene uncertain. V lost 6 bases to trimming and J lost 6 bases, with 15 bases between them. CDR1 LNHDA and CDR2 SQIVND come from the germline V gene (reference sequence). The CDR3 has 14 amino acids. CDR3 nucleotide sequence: TGTGCCAGTAGACTCGGGTCATCGGGTCAGCCCCAGCATTTT. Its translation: CASRLGSSGQPQHF.

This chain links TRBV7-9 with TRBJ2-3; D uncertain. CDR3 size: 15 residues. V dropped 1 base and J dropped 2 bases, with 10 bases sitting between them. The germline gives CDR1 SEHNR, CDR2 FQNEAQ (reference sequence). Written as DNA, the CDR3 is TGTGCCAGCAGCTTAGGCGGATATGACACAGATACGCAGTATTTT. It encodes CASSLGGYDTDTQYF.

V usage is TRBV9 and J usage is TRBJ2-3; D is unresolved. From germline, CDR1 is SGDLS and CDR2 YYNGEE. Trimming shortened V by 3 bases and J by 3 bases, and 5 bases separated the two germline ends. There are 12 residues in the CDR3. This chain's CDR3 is CASSEVTDTQYF. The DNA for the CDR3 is TGTGCCAGCAGCGAGGTTACAGATACGCAGTATTTT.

DNA for the CDR3: TGTGCCAGCAGCGTAAGGGGGGACAGCTATGGCTACACCTTC. It yields the protein CASSVRGDSYGYTF. J is TRBJ1-2 and V is TRBV9; 7 bases are a match to TRBD1. J was trimmed by 4 bases and V by 1 base; bases with no gene match: 4. The CDR3 spans 14 residues. The germline V gene encodes CDR1 SGDLS and CDR2 YYNGEE.

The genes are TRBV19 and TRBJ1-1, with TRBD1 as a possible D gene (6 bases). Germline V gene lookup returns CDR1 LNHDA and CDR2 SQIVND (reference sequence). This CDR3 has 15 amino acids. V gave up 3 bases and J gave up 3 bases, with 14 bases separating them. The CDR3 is CASSIWKTGYTEAFF. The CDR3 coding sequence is TGTGCCAGTAGTATTTGGAAAACAGGGTACACTGAAGCTTTCTTT.

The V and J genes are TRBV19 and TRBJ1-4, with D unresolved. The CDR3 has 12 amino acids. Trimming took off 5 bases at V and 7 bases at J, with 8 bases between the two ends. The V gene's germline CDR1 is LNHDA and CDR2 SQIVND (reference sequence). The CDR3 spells CASSVQSEKLFF. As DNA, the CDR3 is TGTGCCAGTAGTGTTCAGTCTGAAAAACTGTTTTTT.

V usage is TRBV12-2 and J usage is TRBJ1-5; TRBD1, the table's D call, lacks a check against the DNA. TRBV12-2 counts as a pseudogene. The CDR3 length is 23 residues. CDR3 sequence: CASRRNDRAELPSSHIEGQPQHF. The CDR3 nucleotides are TGTGCAAGTCGCCGTAACGACAGGGCGGAACTCCCATCCTCTCATATAGAGGGTCAGCCCCAGCATTTT.

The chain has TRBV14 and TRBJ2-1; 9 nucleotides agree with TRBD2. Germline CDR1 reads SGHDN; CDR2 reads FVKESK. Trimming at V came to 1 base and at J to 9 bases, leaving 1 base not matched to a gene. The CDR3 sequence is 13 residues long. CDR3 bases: TGTGCCAGCAGCCAAGCAGCGGGGGGTGAGCAGTTCTTC. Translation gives CASSQAAGGEQFF.

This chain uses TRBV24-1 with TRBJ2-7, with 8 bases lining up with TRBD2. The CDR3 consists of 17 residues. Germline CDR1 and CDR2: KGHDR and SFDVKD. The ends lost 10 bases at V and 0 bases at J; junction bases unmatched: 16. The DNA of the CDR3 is TGTGCCACAAAGACCTGGGCGGGGGGCCAAAGCTCCTACGAGCAGTACTTC. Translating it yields CATKTWAGGQSSYEQYF.